These 30 T cell receptor beta chains came from one sample sequenced in a study of blood T cell repertoires in COVID-19. The method was immunoSEQ multiplex PCR; TCRdb's version includes in-frame clones alone and lacks a portion of them. The sample lists 110,000 or so clones, roughly 81% occurring once. Sequencing was performed on peripheral blood. The receptor set was obtained from a man in his forties with acute or convalescent COVID-19.

This clone was seen just once. The rearrangement links TRBV7-8 to TRBJ1-1, with 12 bases that match TRBD1. With V trimmed by 4 bases and J by 1 base, 13 bases remained unmatched. This CDR3 is 19 amino acids long. CDR1 is SGHVS, CDR2 FQNEAQ, per germline. CDR3 region: CASSSPRGTGGAENTEAFF. The CDR3 DNA is TGTGCCAGCAGCTCCCCGAGGGGGACAGGGGGCGCGGAGAACACTGAAGCTTTCTTT.

This clone has a single count. V gene TRBV7-2 combines with J gene TRBJ2-7; no definite D call. Trimming cost V 4 bases and J 1 base, with 5 bases left between them. The CDR3 is 12 residues long. From germline, CDR1 is SGHTA and CDR2 FQGNSA. The chain's CDR3 is CASSSTSYEQYF. Here the CDR3 DNA reads TGTGCCAGCAGCTCCACTTCCTACGAGCAGTACTTC. Filled out from reference TRBV7-2 and TRBJ2-7, the complete variable domain reads GAGVSQSPSNKVTEKGKDVELRCDPISGHTALYWYRQSLGQGLEFLIYFQGNSAPDKSGLPSDRFSAERTGGSVSTLTIQRTQQEDSAVYLCASSSTSYEQYFGPGTRLTVT.

The chain joins TRBV7-9 to TRBJ2-2; D remains unclear. The V gene's germline CDR1 is SEHNR and CDR2 FQNEAQ (reference sequence). This CDR3 is 12 amino acids long. V was pared by 5 bases and J by 7 bases, with 8 bases between. CDR3 coding DNA: TGTGCCAGCAGCCCCTTTATCGGGGAGCTGTTTTTT. Its translation: CASSPFIGELFF. Combining the CDR3 with reference TRBV7-9 and TRBJ2-2 gives the whole variable domain DTGVSQNPRHKITKRGQNVTFRCDPISEHNRLYWYRQTLGQGPEFLTYFQNEAQLEKSRLLSDRFSAERPKGSFSTLEIQRTEQGDSAMYLCASSPFIGELFFGEGSRLTVL.

The chain recombines TRBV10-3 with TRBJ2-2, with 8 nucleotides matching TRBD1. The junction had 8 bases not matched to a gene; V was cut back by 7 bases and J by 7 bases. Germline V CDR1 and CDR2: ENHRY, SYGVKD. This CDR3 region has 14 residues. Written as DNA, the CDR3 is TGTGCCATCACCTCGGACAGGGCGGTCGGGGAGCTGTTTTTT. Translated: CAITSDRAVGELFF.

V gene TRBV9 combines with J gene TRBJ2-5, with 8 bases identical to TRBD2. This CDR3 region has 16 residues. Germline values: CDR1 SGDLS, CDR2 YYNGEE. J was trimmed by 1 base and V by 0 bases; bases with no gene match: 5. The CDR3 is CASSVASSGGQETQYF. The CDR3 DNA reads as TGTGCCAGCAGCGTAGCGTCCAGCGGGGGCCAAGAGACCCAGTACTTC.

This chain connects TRBV7-9 to TRBJ1-2; TRBD1 is a possible D gene (6 bases). Germline CDR1 and CDR2: SEHNR and FQNEAQ (reference sequence). The CDR3 covers 16 residues. Trimming removed 1 base from V and 2 bases from J, with 14 bases in between. DNA of the CDR3: TGTGCCAGCAGCTTAGGCCCGACAGGTGGGAACTATGGCTACACCTTC. Translating gives CASSLGPTGGNYGYTF.

The J gene is TRBJ2-5, the V gene TRBV24-1; 10 bases are a match to TRBD1. The junction had 9 bases not matched to a gene; V was cut back by 4 bases and J by 5 bases. The CDR3 has 16 residues. Germline V gene data show CDR1 as KGHDR and CDR2 as SFDVKD. The CDR3 is CATSEGQGDQGETQYF. The DNA for the CDR3 is TGTGCCACCAGTGAAGGACAGGGGGATCAGGGGGAGACCCAGTACTTC.

This clone has a handful of counts. The chain recombines TRBV10-3 with TRBJ1-5; D is uncertain. Germline assignment: CDR1 ENHRY and CDR2 SYGVKD. V was trimmed by 0 bases and J by 2 bases, leaving 8 bases between them. The CDR3 is made up of 15 amino acids. The CDR3 region is CAISESRDGNQPQHF. CDR3 bases: TGTGCCATCAGTGAGTCGAGGGATGGCAATCAGCCCCAGCATTTT.

The chain couples TRBV29-1 to TRBJ1-1; possible D gene TRBD1, 6 bases. This CDR3 has 13 residues. Per germline, CDR1 SQVTM and CDR2 ANQGSEA. V shed 7 bases and J shed 4 bases, with 16 bases lying between them. CDR3 region: CSGDPGESTEAFF. As DNA, the CDR3 is TGCAGCGGGGACCCAGGGGAGAGCACTGAAGCTTTCTTT.

Here the CDR3 DNA reads TGTGCCAGCCACGCCGGGCCCGGAGGTTCACCCCTCCACTTT. It codes for CASHAGPGGSPLHF. The rearrangement uses TRBV14 and TRBJ1-6; no firm D call. The CDR3 is made up of 14 amino acids. Trimming left V 8 bases short and J 9 bases short, with 17 bases between. In germline, CDR1 is SGHDN, CDR2 FVKESK.

The chain has TRBV3-1 (or the pseudogene TRBV3-2) and TRBJ2-7; 10 bases agree with TRBD1. The CDR3 consists of 15 residues. The V gene's germline CDR1 is LGHDT and CDR2 YNNKEL (reference sequence). The junction had 7 bases not matched to a gene; V was cut back by 4 bases and J by 4 bases. The CDR3 DNA reads TGTGCCAGCAGCCCCGGGACAGGGGAAGAGTACGAGCAGTACTTC. Translating gives CASSPGTGEEYEQYF.

The rearrangement uses TRBV6-4 and TRBJ1-5; a weak D match, TRBD1 (5 bases). The germline V gene encodes CDR1 MRHNA and CDR2 SNTAGT. CDR3 length: 16 amino acids. The V end was cut by 0 bases, the J end by 6 bases, with 15 bases between. CDR3 sequence reads: CASSDSGRVIGQPQHF. CDR3 nucleotides: TGTGCCAGCAGTGACTCGGGCAGGGTCATCGGTCAGCCCCAGCATTTT.

V usage is TRBV30 and J usage is TRBJ2-7, with D uncertain. Trimming stripped 1 base from V and 1 base from J, with 5 bases between. Germline V CDR1 and CDR2: GTSNPN, SVGIG (reference sequence). There are 12 residues in the CDR3. CDR3 in DNA: TGTGCCTGGAGTGAATCTTCCTACGAGCAGTACTTC. Translation gives CAWSESSYEQYF.

This rearrangement joins TRBV27 to TRBJ2-1, with a possible D match to TRBD2 (6 bases). V was trimmed by 3 bases and J by 7 bases, leaving 19 bases between them. The CDR3 is 16 amino acids. Germline CDR1 reads MNHEY; CDR2 reads SMNVEV (reference sequence). DNA of the CDR3: TGTGCCAGCAGTTTGCGGGGTCCCCTTGCCGCGAATGAGCAGTTCTTC. Translating gives CASSLRGPLAANEQFF.

J is TRBJ1-5 and V is TRBV5-1; TRBD1 matches at 10 bases. The ends lost 3 bases at V and 7 bases at J; junction bases unmatched: 4. This CDR3 contains 14 residues. Germline V CDR1 and CDR2: SGHRS, YFSETQ. The CDR3 DNA is TGCGCCAGCAGCTACGGACAGGGGGGACAGCCCCAGCATTTT. Its protein is CASSYGQGGQPQHF.

The rearrangement joins TRBV19 to TRBJ2-3; 11 bases fit TRBD1. This CDR3 has 16 residues. Trimming took 4 bases from V and 5 from J; bases not matched to a gene: 8. Germline V lookup: CDR1 LNHDA, CDR2 SQIVND (reference sequence). Here the CDR3 reads CASSTERDRGRDTQYF. The CDR3 DNA reads TGTGCCAGTAGTACCGAAAGGGACAGGGGGAGAGATACGCAGTATTTT.

This sequence joins TRBV11-2 and TRBJ1-2; 8 bases align to TRBD1. CDR3 length: 15 residues. Germline assignment: CDR1 SGHAT and CDR2 FQNNGV. Trimming removed 1 base from V and 0 bases from J; junction bases left unmatched: 1. In nucleotides, the CDR3 is TGTGCCAGCAGCTTAGGGGACAGGACTAACTATGGCTACACCTTC. Translation gives CASSLGDRTNYGYTF.

The count of this clone is one. The chain combines TRBV6-5 with TRBJ2-7; 10 nucleotides match TRBD2. Unmatched junction bases numbered 2, after V lost 4 bases and J lost 2 bases. Looked up from germline, CDR1 is MNHEY and CDR2 is SVGAGI. The CDR3 length is 14 residues. Written as DNA, the CDR3 is TGTGCCAGCAGTTTTAGCGGGGGGCCCTACGAGCAGTACTTC. This translates into CASSFSGGPYEQYF.

This clone was observed once. The chain carries TRBV18 and TRBJ2-4; tentative D call: TRBD1 (7 bases). The CDR3 runs to 16 residues. Germline-derived CDR1 and CDR2 are KGHSH and LQKENI. Trimming removed 3 bases at V and 0 bases at J, with 12 bases between. The CDR3 region has the DNA TGTGCCAGCTCACCGCAGGGGGGAGCAGCCAAAAACATTCAGTACTTC. Protein product: CASSPQGGAAKNIQYF.

The CDR3 nucleotides are TGTGCCAGCAGTAGGACAGGGGATGAAAAACTGTTTTTT. This gives the protein CASSRTGDEKLFF. J is TRBJ1-4 and V is TRBV6-2 or TRBV6-3; 9 positions match TRBD1. This CDR3 spans 13 amino acids. V lost 5 bases to trimming and J lost 6 bases; unmatched junction nucleotides: 1. From germline, CDR1 is MNHEY and CDR2 SVGEGT.

The chain uses TRBV19 and TRBJ1-1, with D possibly TRBD1 on 5 matching bases. V was shortened by 1 base and J by 4 bases, with 10 bases between the two germline ends. Germline V CDR1 and CDR2: LNHDA, SQIVND (reference sequence). This CDR3 contains 14 residues. The CDR3 nucleotides read TGTGCCAGTAGTATAGTTGTGGGGGGCACTGAAGCTTTCTTT. This gives the protein CASSIVVGGTEAFF.

The CDR3 here is CAWSQGGDVDTF. DNA for the CDR3: TGTGCCTGGAGTCAAGGGGGAGACGTCGACACCTTC. The V and J genes are TRBV30 and TRBJ1-2, with a possible D match to TRBD1 (6 bases). V was shortened by 2 bases and J by 12 bases, with 16 bases between the two germline ends. Germline CDR1 and CDR2: GTSNPN and SVGIG (reference sequence). There are 12 residues in the CDR3.

V gene TRBV10-3 combines with J gene TRBJ2-1; possibly TRBD2 for D (6 bases). The CDR3 totals 16 residues. Trimming cost V 5 bases and J 2 bases, with 16 bases left between them. Germline CDR1 reads ENHRY; CDR2 reads SYGVKD. DNA for the CDR3: TGTGCCATCAGTATGGAGGGTTCGGGGGCCTACAATGAGCAGTTCTTC. This encodes CAISMEGSGAYNEQFF.

The chain uses TRBV29-1 and TRBJ2-7; 7 nucleotides line up with TRBD2. V lost 3 bases to trimming and J lost 4 bases; unmatched junction nucleotides: 3. This CDR3 comprises 12 residues. CDR1 and CDR2 (germline): SQVTM, ANQGSEA. Here the CDR3 DNA reads TGCAGCGTTGATGAGGGAGGGTACGAGCAGTACTTC. It specifies CSVDEGGYEQYF.

This clone was detected once. The chain uses TRBV21-1 and TRBJ2-3; the D call TRBD1 from the table was never checked on the DNA. TRBV21-1 is termed a pseudogene. This CDR3 region has 21 residues. The CDR3 DNA reads TGTGCCAGCAGCAAGCTGACCCAGGGGGGTAAGACCAAGAGTAGCACAGATACGCAGTATTTT. Its protein product is CASSKLTQGGKTKSSTDTQYF.

The rearrangement joins TRBV4-1 to TRBJ1-4; D gene unclear. V was pared by 1 base and J by 4 bases, with 10 bases between. The CDR3 has 15 amino acids. Germline V lookup: CDR1 MGHRA, CDR2 YSYEKL. The CDR3 coding sequence is TGCGCCAGCAGCCAAGTACTAGGGAGTAATGAAAAACTGTTTTTT. This encodes CASSQVLGSNEKLFF.

The chain uses TRBV18 and TRBJ1-1; D perhaps matches TRBD1 (6 bases). This CDR3 is built from 15 residues. V was trimmed by 2 bases and J by 1 base, leaving 11 bases between them. Germline V gene sequence: CDR1 KGHSH, CDR2 LQKENI. The CDR3 bases are TGTGCCAGCTCACCATTACAGGGCGAGAACACTGAAGCTTTCTTT. Amino acids: CASSPLQGENTEAFF.

The chain links TRBV3-1 (or the pseudogene TRBV3-2) to TRBJ2-7, with a possible D match to TRBD2 (5 bases). The length of the CDR3 is 11 residues. CDR1 and CDR2 from the germline V gene are LGHDT and YNNKEL (reference sequence). V was cut by 8 bases and J by 6 bases, with 11 bases left in between. The CDR3 sequence is CASGRGGEQYF. CDR3 nucleotides: TGTGCCAGCGGTCGAGGAGGCGAGCAGTACTTC.

The CDR3 DNA reads TGTGCCAGCTCCCCGTACCCTAGCGGGGGGGCCTCGAACGGGGAGCTGTTTTTT. This gives the protein CASSPYPSGGASNGELFF. The chain uses TRBV2 and TRBJ2-2, with 12 bases that match TRBD2. Germline V gives CDR1 SNHLY, CDR2 FYNNEI. Trimming took 8 bases from V and 7 from J; bases not matched to a gene: 17. This CDR3 is 18 amino acids long. The whole variable domain, remainder taken from reference TRBV2 and TRBJ2-2, is EPEVTQTPSHQVTQMGQEVILRCVPISNHLYFYWYRQILGQKVEFLVSFYNNEISEKSEIFDDQFSVERPDGSNFTLKIRSTKLEDSAMYFCASSPYPSGGASNGELFFGEGSRLTVL.

The rearrangement links TRBV19 to TRBJ2-3; 7 bases align to TRBD1. The V gene's germline CDR1 is LNHDA and CDR2 SQIVND (reference sequence). V was pared by 10 bases and J by 6 bases, with 16 bases of the junction left unmatched. The CDR3 spans 15 residues. Written as DNA, the CDR3 is TGTGCCACCCCGAGGACAGGTTCAGGGGCGGATACGCAGTATTTT. Protein sequence: CATPRTGSGADTQYF.